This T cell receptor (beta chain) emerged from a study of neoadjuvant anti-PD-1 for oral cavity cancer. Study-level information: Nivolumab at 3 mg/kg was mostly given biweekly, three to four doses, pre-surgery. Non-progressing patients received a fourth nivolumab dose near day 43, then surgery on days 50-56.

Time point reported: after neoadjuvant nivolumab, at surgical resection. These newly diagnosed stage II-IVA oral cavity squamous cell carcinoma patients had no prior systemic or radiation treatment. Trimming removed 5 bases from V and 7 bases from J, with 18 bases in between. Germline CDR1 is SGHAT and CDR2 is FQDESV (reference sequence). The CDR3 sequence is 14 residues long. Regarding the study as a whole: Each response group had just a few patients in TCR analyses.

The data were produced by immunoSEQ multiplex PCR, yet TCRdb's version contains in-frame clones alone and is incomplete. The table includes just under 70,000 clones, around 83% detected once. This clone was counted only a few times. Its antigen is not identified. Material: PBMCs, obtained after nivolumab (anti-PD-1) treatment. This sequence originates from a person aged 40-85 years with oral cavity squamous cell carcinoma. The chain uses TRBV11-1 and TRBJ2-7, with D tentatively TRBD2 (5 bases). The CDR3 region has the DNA TGTGCCAGCAGCCCCGTCGGGAACTCAAGGGAGCAGTACTTC. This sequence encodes CASSPVGNSREQYF. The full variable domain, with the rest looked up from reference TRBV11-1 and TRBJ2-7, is EAEVAQSPRYKITEKSQAVAFWCDPISGHATLYWYRQILGQGPELLVQFQDESVVDDSQLPKDRFSAERLKGVDSTLKIQPAELGDSAMYLCASSPVGNSREQYFGPGTRLTVT.